This T cell receptor beta chain was found in a study of T-cell reconstitution after alpha-beta-depleted transplantation in children. The V gene lost 5 bases and the J gene lost 9 bases, with 20 bases spanning the gap. From germline, CDR1 is SGHTA and CDR2 FQGTGA. This CDR3 region has 15 residues. Unique molecular identifiers tagged the TCRbeta library. TCRdb reprocessed the PCR reads via MiXCR and lists one record per CDR3 protein. In the table there are over 550,000 distinct CDR3 sequences, under 12% of which are singletons. The source of this sequence is a human donor who donated a stem cell graft to a child with acute myeloid leukemia. The source was PBMCs from the stem cell graft donor, collected from the stem cell graft. This chain joins TRBV7-3 and TRBJ2-1; possible D gene TRBD1, 6 bases. The CDR3: CASSVTGGLGGEQFF. CDR3 coding DNA: TGTGCCAGCAGCGTTACTGGGGGCCTGGGTGGTGAGCAGTTCTTC.